This T cell receptor (beta chain) is from a study of blood T cell repertoires in COVID-19. About the study: T cells, B-cell-depleted T cells, or PBMCs supplied cDNA or gDNA.

CDR3 length equals 14 residues. V was trimmed by 6 bases and J by 1 base, leaving 11 bases between them. In germline, CDR1 is LGHDT, CDR2 YNNKEL (reference sequence). Using immunoSEQ multiplex PCR, the repertoire was profiled, and TCRdb retains in-frame clones only, with some absent. This table holds 70,000 or so clones, roughly 87% found once. This receptor was identified in a man aged 80 or over with acute or convalescent COVID-19. The chain joins TRBV3-1 (or the pseudogene TRBV3-2) to TRBJ2-3, with D tentatively TRBD2 (5 bases). Sequencing was done on a sample of peripheral blood. CDR3 nucleotides: TGTGCCAGCAGGTCGGACTTCGGCACAGATACGCAGTATTTT. Translating gives CASRSDFGTDTQYF.